This T cell receptor beta chain was identified in a study of OX40 agonist ivuxolimab in advanced cancers. As for the study in general: The mean age was about 61 years, ranging from about 20 to 79, with 80% to 85% of participants male. Study results and limitations: The 0.1-3.0 mg/kg partial responders had among the lowest clonal expansion.

Autoimmune disease history or systemic immunosuppression meant exclusion. TCRdb keeps only in-frame clones here, not all; method: immunoSEQ multiplex PCR. The profile shows under 85,000 clones, 80% to 85% of them singletons. Comments on this clone: Its antigen remains unknown.

CDR3 length: 15 residues. V lost 1 base and J 2 bases, leaving 11 bases between the germline ends. Germline V gene data show CDR1 as MDHEN and CDR2 as SYDVKM. This chain uses TRBV28 with TRBJ1-2; D remains ambiguous. Sequencing was performed on CD4+ or CD8+ T cells sorted from blood, taken in a trial of the OX40 agonist ivuxolimab. The clonotype originates from an adult with an advanced solid tumor such as melanoma, head and neck, liver or kidney cancer. CDR3 nucleotides: TGTGCCAGCAGTTTATTGAGCCTTTCCAACTATGGCTACACCTTC. Encoded protein: CASSLLSLSNYGYTF.